The next 20 T cell receptor beta chains were all read from a single sample in a study of shared clonotypes between healthy human individuals (dated by TCRdb to the early 2020s). The library came from the immunoSEQ multiplex PCR assay. The table comes from immuneACCESS by way of TCRdb, which keeps in-frame sequences with V and J called. Part of the clones is missing from these tables; in studies checked, under half for an unresolved V gene and the rest for unknown reasons. The sample includes fewer than 1 million clones, with 95% to 97% observed a single time. Together, the top ten hold about 0.25% of the sample. CD8 naive samples were CD45RO-negative cells positively selected for CCR7, giving a CD45RA+CCR7+ population that excluded TemRA cells. Material: naive CD8+ T cells sorted from blood. The sample's cell subset or site label, in plain terms: CD45RA+CCR7+. The source of these receptors is a man aged 30 to 39 in good health.

The V call is TRBV10-3, the J call TRBJ2-7, with 10 bases that match TRBD2. CDR1 and CDR2 (germline): ENHRY, SYGVKD. This CDR3 region has 17 residues. Losses at the gene ends were 4 bases for V and 4 bases for J; bases not matched to a gene: 13. In nucleotides, the CDR3 is TGTGCCATCAGTGCCCGCCCCAGCGGGAGGGCTTTATACGAGCAGTACTTC. The encoded protein is CAISARPSGRALYEQYF.

The DNA for the CDR3 is TGTGCCAGCAGTGGAAATAATGGCTACACCTTC. Translation: CASSGNNGYTF. The chain recombines TRBV25-1 with TRBJ1-2; D is unresolved. This CDR3 is built from 11 residues. The germline V gene encodes CDR1 MGHDK and CDR2 SYGVNS. Trimming took off 4 bases at V and 6 bases at J, with 6 bases between the two ends.

The V call is TRBV14, the J call TRBJ1-2; D remains unclear. The CDR3 spans 16 residues. CDR1 is SGHDN, CDR2 FVKESK, per germline. V lost 0 bases to trimming and J lost 3 bases, with 14 bases between them. CDR3 coding DNA: TGTGCCAGCAGCCAAGAGATAGGAAATATCGACTATGGCTACACCTTC. Its translation is CASSQEIGNIDYGYTF.

The CDR3 nucleotides are TGTGCCAGCAGCATGGGACTAGCTATCTACGAGCAGTACTTC. It yields the protein CASSMGLAIYEQYF. The chain links TRBV5-6 to TRBJ2-7, with 9 nucleotides matching TRBD2. Germline V gene data show CDR1 as SGHDT and CDR2 as YYEEEE. The V and J ends lost 4 bases and 3 bases, in that order; junction bases with no gene match: 5. CDR3 length equals 14 residues.

The chain is built from TRBV15 and TRBJ2-7; either TRBD1 or TRBD2 may supply D (6 bases each). This CDR3 spans 14 amino acids. Germline assignment: CDR1 LNHNV and CDR2 YYDKDF (reference sequence). Trimming stripped 6 bases from V and 7 bases from J, with 19 bases between. CDR3 DNA sequence: TGTGCCACCAGAAAAGAGGGGGGACTGAGGGAGCAGTACTTC. Its protein is CATRKEGGLREQYF.

V and J are TRBV4-3 and TRBJ2-6; 10 nucleotides line up with TRBD1. CDR3 size: 16 residues. Germline V gene lookup returns CDR1 LGHNA and CDR2 YSLEER. V lost 3 bases to trimming and J lost 3 bases; unmatched junction nucleotides: 2. The DNA of the CDR3 is TGCGCCAGCAGCCAGGGACAGGGGTATGGGGCCAACGTCCTGACTTTC. Translation: CASSQGQGYGANVLTF.

V is TRBV11-2 and J is TRBJ2-7; 9 bases align to TRBD2. V was pared by 3 bases and J by 2 bases, with 2 bases of the junction left unmatched. Germline values: CDR1 SGHAT, CDR2 FQNNGV. CDR3 length: 14 residues. DNA of the CDR3: TGTGCCAGCAGCTTTCGCGGGAGGGCCTACGAGCAGTACTTC. Protein: CASSFRGRAYEQYF. Full variable domain (outside the CDR3, taken from reference TRBV11-2 and TRBJ2-7): EAGVAQSPRYKIIEKRQSVAFWCNPISGHATLYWYQQILGQGPKLLIQFQNNGVVDDSQLPKDRFSAERLKGVDSTLKIQPAKLEDSAVYLCASSFRGRAYEQYFGPGTRLTVT.

Remarks on this clone: Other DNA sequences in the same sample also yield this CDR3. The genes are TRBV27 and TRBJ2-2, with D unclear. The CDR3 is 13 residues long. The germline V gene encodes CDR1 MNHEY and CDR2 SMNVEV (reference sequence). Trimming shortened V by 6 bases and J by 2 bases, and 7 bases separated the two germline ends. CDR3 in amino acids: CASSSSNTGELFF. The CDR3 region has the DNA TGTGCCAGCAGCTCTTCCAACACCGGGGAGCTGTTTTTT.

The CDR3 DNA is TGCGCCAGCAGCCTGGACGGCACAGATACGCAGTATTTT. Translated: CASSLDGTDTQYF. This rearrangement joins TRBV4-1 to TRBJ2-3; D not certain. Germline V lookup: CDR1 MGHRA, CDR2 YSYEKL. The CDR3 has 13 amino acids. V was trimmed by 4 bases and J by 1 base, leaving 6 bases between them.

This chain links TRBV10-1 with TRBJ1-5; TRBD1 matches at 7 bases. CDR3 size: 16 residues. Germline-derived CDR1 and CDR2 are WNHNN and SYGVQD (reference sequence). After removal of 2 bases from V and 6 bases from J, the junction contained 10 bases not matched to a gene. The CDR3 bases are TGCGCCAGCAGTGAGCCTAGGACAGGCTTCTCTCAGCCCCAGCATTTT. Its protein is CASSEPRTGFSQPQHF.

The rearrangement links TRBV9 to TRBJ2-7; no reliable D call. This CDR3 has 14 amino acids. Germline CDR1 reads SGDLS; CDR2 reads YYNGEE. Trimming pared 0 bases from V and 0 bases from J, leaving 7 bases between. The CDR3 is CASSVEAASYEQYF. CDR3 DNA sequence: TGTGCCAGCAGCGTAGAGGCGGCCTCCTACGAGCAGTACTTC.

The gene calls are TRBV2 and TRBJ1-3, with D possibly matching TRBD1 (6 bases). Between the trimmed V and J ends, which lost 6 bases and 5 bases, there was a span of 8 bases. The CDR3 is 12 residues long. Per germline, CDR1 SNHLY and CDR2 FYNNEI. The DNA for the CDR3 is TGTGCCAGCAGAGGACAGAGAAACACCATATATTTT. Its protein product is CASRGQRNTIYF.

With regard to this clone: A read error may produce the germline difference seen at one junction end. The rearrangement joins TRBV5-4 to TRBJ2-7, with a tentative D call TRBD1 (5 bases). The germline CDR1 and CDR2 sequences are SGHNT and YYREEE (reference sequence). The CDR3 is made up of 14 amino acids. This CDR3 is CASSLGLTAYEQYF. CDR3 sequence (DNA): TGTGCCAGCAGTTTGGGGCTAACGGCCTACGAGCAGTACTTC.

On this clone itself: Mismatch with germline at one junction end may stem from a read error. The gene calls are TRBV9 and TRBJ1-1; 8 nucleotides line up with TRBD1. The CDR3 loop spans 13 amino acids. Germline V gene data show CDR1 as SGDLS and CDR2 as YYNGEE. The CDR3 sequence: CASTGQGGTETFF. The CDR3 DNA is TGTGCCAGCACAGGACAGGGAGGCACTGAAACTTTCTTT.

This chain connects TRBV21-1 to TRBJ1-1; the DNA was not compared with TRBD1, the D call given in the table. TRBV21-1 is shown as a pseudogene. This CDR3 region has 16 residues. The chain's CDR3 is CASSKRRQGNYTEAFF. CDR3 sequence (DNA): TGTGCCAGCAGCAAAAGGCGGCAGGGCAACTACACTGAAGCTTTCTTT.

V is TRBV6-1 and J is TRBJ2-1, with 8 bases lining up with TRBD1. V trimming: 5 bases; J trimming: 7 bases; junction bases outside the gene matches: 10. The CDR3 extends over 15 amino acids. Germline values: CDR1 MNHNS, CDR2 SASEGT. The CDR3 bases are TGTGCCAGCAGTAGGCCGGGACAGGACCTAAATGAGCAGTTCTTC. Protein product: CASSRPGQDLNEQFF.

The V and J genes are TRBV27 and TRBJ2-7, with D unclear. The CDR3 contains 14 residues. Germline assignment: CDR1 MNHEY and CDR2 SMNVEV (reference sequence). The ends were cut back, 8 bases at V and 0 bases at J, with 14 bases in the middle. The CDR3: CASGPSGPSYEQYF. As DNA, the CDR3 is TGTGCCAGCGGCCCTTCAGGCCCCTCCTACGAGCAGTACTTC.

V and J are TRBV18 and TRBJ2-3; TRBD2 matches 9 bases. Looked up from germline, CDR1 is KGHSH and CDR2 is LQKENI. The CDR3 consists of 15 residues. With V trimmed by 3 bases and J by 5 bases, 6 bases remained unmatched. This CDR3 reads CASSPAGGHEDTQYF. The CDR3 DNA follows: TGTGCCAGCTCACCTGCGGGAGGGCACGAAGATACGCAGTATTTT. The full variable domain, in which reference TRBV18 and TRBJ2-3 provide the parts outside the CDR3, is NAGVMQNPRHLVRRRGQEARLRCSPMKGHSHVYWYRQLPEEGLKFMVYLQKENIIDESGMPKERFSAEFPKEGPSILRIQQVVRGDSAAYFCASSPAGGHEDTQYFGPGTRLTVL.

Written as DNA, the CDR3 is TGTGCCAGCAGTTTAAGACAGGGCCGTACAGATACGCAGTATTTT. The encoded protein is CASSLRQGRTDTQYF. The rearrangement joins TRBV27 to TRBJ2-3; 7 bases align to TRBD1. J gave up 3 bases and V 2 bases, and 5 bases lay outside the gene matches. This CDR3 spans 15 amino acids. The V gene's germline CDR1 is MNHEY and CDR2 SMNVEV (reference sequence).

This chain joins TRBV19 and TRBJ2-1; D not resolved. CDR1 LNHDA and CDR2 SQIVND come from the germline V gene (reference sequence). V was clipped by 5 bases and J by 8 bases, with 16 bases between them. CDR3 length equals 14 residues. Here the CDR3 reads CASSAPYTGHEQFF. CDR3 in DNA: TGTGCCAGTAGTGCGCCTTACACCGGGCATGAGCAGTTCTTC.